This T cell receptor beta chain was recorded in a study of human T cells and chemical hapten exposure. Whole-study context: Sensitization used 2% DPC on around 2 cm by around 2 cm upper inner arm skin.

One entry per CDR3 protein results from TCRdb running MiXCR on the RACE reads. The sample contains 150,000 to 200,000 distinct CDR3 sequences, roughly 15% of which appear only once. Time point noted: patch test 1, 2 weeks after DPC sensitization. Sample treatment: therapeutic diphenylcyclopropenone sensitization with weekly scalp DPC. This clonotype showed up just a few times. This CDR3 has 16 amino acids. Germline V lookup: CDR1 MDHEN, CDR2 SYDVKM. Trimming cost V 4 bases and J 1 base; bases outside gene matches: 8. Sequencing used whole blood, obtained in connection with sensitization to the hapten diphenylcyclopropenone (DPC). This sequence was found in a woman aged 25-40 years with alopecia areata. Some clones in this sample may be carry-over from other donors' samples. The rearrangement links TRBV28 to TRBJ1-1; 8 nucleotides match TRBD1. Here the CDR3 reads CASSSPAGTGNTEAFF. CDR3 nucleotides: TGTGCCAGCAGTTCACCGGCCGGGACAGGGAACACTGAAGCTTTCTTT.